The entry below describes one T cell receptor (beta chain). The data were taken from a study of blood T cell repertoires in COVID-19. This CDR3 has 14 amino acids. Germline V gives CDR1 SGHRS, CDR2 YFSETQ. V trimming: 0 bases; J trimming: 3 bases; junction bases outside the gene matches: 2. Sequencing used immunoSEQ multiplex PCR; TCRdb keeps in-frame clones, though not all of them. Of about 110,000 clones detected, more than 80% appear once; the ten largest clones hold around 15%. The receptor comes from a woman in her sixties or seventies with acute or convalescent COVID-19. The sequencing sample was made of peripheral blood. The rearrangement uses TRBV5-1 and TRBJ2-7, with 8 positions matching TRBD2. CDR3 coding DNA: TGCGCCAGCAGCTTGGGACTAGCGTACTACGAGCAGTACTTC. It yields the protein CASSLGLAYYEQYF.